This T cell receptor beta chain was documented in a study of blood T cell repertoires in COVID-19. The table lists this clone with a count of one. The Seattle patients, enrolled during active infection, were followed longitudinally. V was cut by 1 base and J by 8 bases, with 11 bases left in between. This CDR3 contains 14 residues. CDR1 LGHNA and CDR2 YNFKEQ come from the germline V gene. Sequencing was performed with immunoSEQ multiplex PCR; in TCRdb, only in-frame clones are kept and a portion is missing. Counted here are 190,000 or so clones, 80% to 85% occurring once; the ten biggest clones make up approximately 10%.

Sequencing used peripheral blood. The chain is built from TRBV4-2 and TRBJ1-4; D is possibly TRBD1 (5 bases). This clonotype was sampled from a woman of 80 years or more with COVID-19, enrolled during active disease. The CDR3, as DNA: TGTGCCAGCAGCCAAGGGGGGGGAGAAGAAAAACTGTTTTTT. It yields the protein CASSQGGGEEKLFF.